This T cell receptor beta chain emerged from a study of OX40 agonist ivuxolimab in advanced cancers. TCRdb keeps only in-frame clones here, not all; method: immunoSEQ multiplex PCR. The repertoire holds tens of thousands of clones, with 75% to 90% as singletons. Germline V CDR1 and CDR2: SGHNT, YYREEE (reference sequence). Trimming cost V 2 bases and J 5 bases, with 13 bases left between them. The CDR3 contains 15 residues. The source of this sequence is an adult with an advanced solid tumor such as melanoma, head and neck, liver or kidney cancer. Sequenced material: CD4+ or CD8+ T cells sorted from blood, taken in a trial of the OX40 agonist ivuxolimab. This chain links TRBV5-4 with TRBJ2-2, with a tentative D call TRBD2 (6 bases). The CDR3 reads CASSFARGPTGELFF. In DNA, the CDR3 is TGTGCCAGCAGCTTCGCGCGGGGTCCTACCGGGGAGCTGTTTTTT.